These 8 T cell receptor beta chains came from one sample sequenced in a study of monozygotic twins with inflammatory bowel disease. For each CDR3 protein, TCRdb gives one entry from its re-call of the 5' RACE reads, without DNA. The sample's table shows some 100,000 distinct CDR3 sequences. Sequences were obtained from blood. These receptors were collected from a human donor with ulcerative colitis or Crohn's disease, or a healthy co-twin of an affected twin (not recorded which).

This chain uses TRBV5-1 with TRBJ2-2; absent DNA, TCRdb's TRBD1 call cannot be checked. From germline, CDR1 is SGHRS and CDR2 YFSETQ. The CDR3 spans 14 residues. The CDR3 spells CASWGTGNTGELFF.

J is TRBJ1-5 and V is TRBV4-1; TCRdb returns TRBD1, unconfirmable since there is no DNA. This CDR3 contains 15 residues. Germline V CDR1 and CDR2: MGHRA, YSYEKL. The CDR3 protein is CASRRTGGSNQPQHF.

This chain uses TRBV24-1 with TRBJ2-3; TCRdb outputs TRBD1, but without DNA this stays unchecked. CDR3 length: 15 residues. CDR1 and CDR2 from the germline V gene are KGHDR and SFDVKD. This CDR3 is CATSNRDSSPDTQYF.

The chain uses TRBV5-6 and TRBJ2-1. CDR1 is SGHDT, CDR2 YYEEEE, per germline. The CDR3 is 15 residues long. The CDR3 here is CASSLLRGTANEQFF. The full variable domain, in which reference TRBV5-6 and TRBJ2-1 provide the parts outside the CDR3, is DAGVTQSPTHLIKTRGQQVTLRCSPKSGHDTVSWYQQALGQGPQFIFQYYEEEERQRGNFPDRFSGHQFPNYSSELNVNALLLGDSALYLCASSLLRGTANEQFFGPGTRLTVL.

The chain uses TRBV7-2 and TRBJ1-4. Germline V gene data show CDR1 as SGHTA and CDR2 as FQGNSA. The CDR3 contains 15 residues. CDR3 loop: CASSFRPAAGEKLFF. The full variable domain, with the rest looked up from reference TRBV7-2 and TRBJ1-4, is GAGVSQSPSNKVTEKGKDVELRCDPISGHTALYWYRQSLGQGLEFLIYFQGNSAPDKSGLPSDRFSAERTGGSVSTLTIQRTQQEDSAVYLCASSFRPAAGEKLFFGSGTQLSVL.

This chain links TRBV7-3 with TRBJ2-1. Germline CDR1 and CDR2: SGHTA and FQGTGA. CDR3 size: 14 residues. CDR3 amino acids: CASSLLIGGDEQFF.

The chain recombines TRBV7-8 with TRBJ1-1; checking the TCRdb D call of TRBD1 is not possible without DNA. CDR3 length: 20 amino acids. In germline, CDR1 is SGHVS, CDR2 FQNEAQ. The CDR3 is CASSYSPGQGPESPYTEAFF.

The J gene is TRBJ1-2, the V gene TRBV5-1; the D call from TCRdb, TRBD1, cannot be confirmed without DNA. Germline assignment: CDR1 SGHRS and CDR2 YFSETQ. The CDR3 is 14 amino acids. The CDR3 loop reads CASSLDGTPYGYTF.